The 12 T cell receptor beta chains reported below all come from one sample, sequenced in a study of cytomegalovirus exposure and HLA in healthy donors. It was with 60 Vbeta and 13 Jbeta primers that the PCR ran. Libraries were prepared by immunoSEQ multiplex PCR; TCRdb keeps only in-frame clonotypes and omits some of them. The sample consists of about 120,000 clones, more than 75% of them appearing once. Sequenced: PBMCs. These receptors all stem from a man in his late teens or twenties in good health and CMV-seronegative.

The gene calls are TRBV7-3 and TRBJ2-3; the D gene is possibly TRBD2 (6 bases). Trimming left V 5 bases short and J 0 bases short, with 18 bases between. Per the germline V gene, CDR1 is SGHTA and CDR2 is FQGTGA. This CDR3 region has 17 residues. CDR3 DNA sequence: TGTGCCAGCAGCCCAACCGGGACTCGTTCTAGCACAGATACGCAGTATTTT. Residues: CASSPTGTRSSTDTQYF.

The CDR3 is CASSLGQGDSPLHF. The CDR3 DNA reads as TGCGCCAGCAGCTTGGGCCAGGGGGATTCACCCCTCCACTTT. The chain uses TRBV5-1 and TRBJ1-6; TRBD1 matches 7 bases. The CDR3 runs 14 residues. V was pared by 0 bases and J by 8 bases, with 2 bases of the junction left unmatched. Germline CDR1 and CDR2: SGHRS and YFSETQ.

V usage is TRBV29-1 and J usage is TRBJ1-2; the match to TRBD1 covers 11 bases. Germline CDR1 and CDR2: SQVTM and ANQGSEA. J gave up 7 bases and V 4 bases, and 2 bases lay outside the gene matches. CDR3 length: 12 amino acids. The CDR3, as DNA: TGCAGCGTTGCCGGGACAGGGGGTGGCTACACCTTC. Protein sequence: CSVAGTGGGYTF.

This chain links TRBV5-1 with TRBJ2-6; tentatively, D is TRBD1 (6 bases). The V gene's germline CDR1 is SGHRS and CDR2 YFSETQ. CDR3 size: 15 residues. Between the trimmed V and J ends, which lost 4 bases and 1 base, there was a span of 9 bases. Written as DNA, the CDR3 is TGCGCCAGCAGCGTACAGGGATCTGGGGCCAACGTCCTGACTTTC. It specifies CASSVQGSGANVLTF.

The rearrangement joins TRBV6-1 to TRBJ2-7, with a weak D call TRBD1 (5 bases). Germline V CDR1 and CDR2: MNHNS, SASEGT. Trimming removed 0 bases from V and 0 bases from J, with 21 bases in between. The CDR3 contains 19 residues. CDR3 nucleotides: TGTGCCAGCAGTGAAGCGCTGCCCAACAGGTTCCCTAGCTCCTACGAGCAGTACTTC. This encodes CASSEALPNRFPSSYEQYF.

This clone was detected once. The chain combines TRBV6-1 with TRBJ1-3, with D unresolved. Per germline, CDR1 MNHNS and CDR2 SASEGT. The CDR3 contains 16 residues. V lost 2 bases to trimming and J lost 2 bases, with 13 bases between them. The CDR3 loop reads CASSESPAGTGNTIYF. For the CDR3, the DNA is TGTGCCAGCAGTGAATCCCCGGCGGGAACTGGAAACACCATATATTTT.

The rearrangement joins TRBV18 to TRBJ1-5; TRBD1 agrees at 9 bases. Germline lookup yields CDR1 KGHSH and CDR2 LQKENI. This CDR3 contains 16 residues. Germline trimming cut 4 bases from V and 0 bases from J; bases unmatched to any gene: 4. The CDR3 spells CASSLGDRVSNQPQHF. The CDR3 coding sequence is TGTGCCAGCTCACTGGGGGACAGGGTTAGCAATCAGCCCCAGCATTTT.

This chain joins TRBV5-8 and TRBJ2-1; tentative D call: TRBD1 (6 bases). This CDR3 contains 12 residues. Deletions cut 4 bases from V and 7 bases from J, with 9 bases between. The germline V gene encodes CDR1 SGHTS and CDR2 YDEGEE. The CDR3 coding sequence is TGTGCCAGCAGCCGGACAGTAAATGAGCAGTTCTTC. Protein sequence: CASSRTVNEQFF.

This chain joins TRBV19 and TRBJ1-5; no definite D call. The CDR3 has 18 residues. Germline loops: CDR1 LNHDA, CDR2 SQIVND (reference sequence). Trimming stripped 2 bases from V and 0 bases from J, with 17 bases between. The CDR3 coding sequence is TGTGCCAGTAGTATAACCCTGGAGAACTTATATAGCAATCAGCCCCAGCATTTT. Translating gives CASSITLENLYSNQPQHF.

This chain joins TRBV9 and TRBJ2-5; TRBD1 might be the D (6 bases). Gene TRBJ2-7 matches the end of the DNA better, so the J call may be wrong. This CDR3 region has 14 residues. Germline loops: CDR1 SGDLS, CDR2 YYNGEE. CDR3: CASSVQGTSYEQYF. Here the CDR3 DNA reads TGTGCCAGCAGCGTACAGGGGACCTCCTACGAGCAGTACTTC.

The rearrangement uses TRBV7-2 and TRBJ1-1; a possible D gene is TRBD1 (5 bases). Germline V gene data show CDR1 as SGHTA and CDR2 as FQGNSA. The CDR3 length is 14 residues. The V end lost 5 bases, the J end lost 2 bases, and 12 bases lay between the germline ends. The CDR3 DNA follows: TGTGCCAGCAGCCGCGGGGCAGATAACACTGAAGCTTTCTTT. It codes for CASSRGADNTEAFF.

This clone was recorded only once. This rearrangement joins TRBV20-1 to TRBJ1-2; D might be TRBD1 (5 bases). Trimming took off 7 bases at V and 4 bases at J, with 7 bases between the two ends. The CDR3 covers 10 residues. The germline gives CDR1 DFQATT, CDR2 SNEGSKA (reference sequence). The CDR3 sequence is CSVTGYGYTF. CDR3 nucleotide sequence: TGCAGTGTTACAGGCTATGGCTACACCTTC.